This passage covers 2 T cell receptor beta chains from one sample sequenced in a study of cytomegalovirus exposure and HLA in healthy donors. Amplification used 60 Vbeta primers and 13 Jbeta primers. This table comes from immunoSEQ multiplex PCR, and its TCRdb copy is limited to in-frame clones, with some not included. Counted here are under 70,000 clones, around three quarters occurring once; the ten biggest clones make up roughly 19%. The sequenced sample was PBMCs. These receptors all stem from a woman in her sixties or seventies in good health and CMV-seropositive.

This clone has just a few counts. This chain uses TRBV18 with TRBJ1-4; 8 bases match TRBD1. The length of the CDR3 is 15 residues. The trim removed 5 bases at V and 2 bases at J, leaving 4 bases unmatched. Germline V gene lookup returns CDR1 KGHSH and CDR2 LQKENI. The CDR3 loop is CASSSQGATNEKLFF. CDR3 in DNA: TGTGCCAGCTCATCTCAGGGGGCGACTAATGAAAAACTGTTTTTT. The full variable domain, its missing parts supplied by reference TRBV18 and TRBJ1-4, is NAGVMQNPRHLVRRRGQEARLRCSPMKGHSHVYWYRQLPEEGLKFMVYLQKENIIDESGMPKERFSAEFPKEGPSILRIQQVVRGDSAAYFCASSSQGATNEKLFFGSGTQLSVL.

CDR3: CASSLWGTFTDTQYF. For the CDR3, the DNA is TGCGCCAGCAGCCTATGGGGGACTTTCACAGATACGCAGTATTTT. The chain employs TRBV4-1 and TRBJ2-3; possible D gene TRBD2, 6 bases. The V gene lost 4 bases and the J gene lost 2 bases, with 13 bases spanning the gap. The CDR3 extends over 15 amino acids. Germline V gene sequence: CDR1 MGHRA, CDR2 YSYEKL.